The clone carrying this T cell receptor beta chain occurred many times. Its antigen is unidentified. These data originate in a study of neurological immune-mediated disorders. Study-wide results and limits: The absence of any CDR3 amino acid sequence shared by expanded clones across subjects suggests that repertoires were private in all groups. Falling below healthy controls, multiple sclerosis showed the least TCR clonal expansion, while HTLV-1-associated myelopathy showed the most.

Stored at -80 C, 2 million PBMCs were the source of the unsorted libraries. The germline V and J ends were trimmed by 1 base and 1 base, with 12 bases remaining between them. The germline CDR1 and CDR2 sequences are MGHRA and YSYEKL. This CDR3 region has 16 residues. Over 200 million TCR-beta sequences from 15-18 subjects came out of each sequencing run. TCRdb re-called the 5' RACE reads with MiXCR, one entry per CDR3 protein. The table has tens of thousands of distinct CDR3 sequences, roughly 14% seen once. The gene calls are TRBV4-1 and TRBJ2-3; D is possibly TRBD2 (6 bases). Sequences were obtained from PBMCs. This TCR came from a woman aged 50 to 60 with HTLV-1-associated myelopathy (HAM/TSP). CDR3 bases: TGCGCCAGCAGCCAAGTCGGGGGTTATGGCACAGATACGCAGTATTTT. This encodes CASSQVGGYGTDTQYF.